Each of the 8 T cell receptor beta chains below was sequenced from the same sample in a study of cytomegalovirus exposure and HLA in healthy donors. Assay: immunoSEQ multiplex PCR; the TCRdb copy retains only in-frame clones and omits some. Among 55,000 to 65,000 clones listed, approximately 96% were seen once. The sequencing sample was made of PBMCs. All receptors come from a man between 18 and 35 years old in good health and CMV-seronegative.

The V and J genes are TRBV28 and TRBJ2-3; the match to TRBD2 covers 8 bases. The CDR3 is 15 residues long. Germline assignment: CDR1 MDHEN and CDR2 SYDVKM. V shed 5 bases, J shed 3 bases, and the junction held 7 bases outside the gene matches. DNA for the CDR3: TGTGCCAGCAGTAAGTTAGCGGGAAATACAGATACGCAGTATTTT. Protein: CASSKLAGNTDTQYF.

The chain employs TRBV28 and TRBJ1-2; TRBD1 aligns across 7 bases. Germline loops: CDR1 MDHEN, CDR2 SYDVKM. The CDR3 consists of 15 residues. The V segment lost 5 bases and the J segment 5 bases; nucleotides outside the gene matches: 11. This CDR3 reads CASSRDREVVYGYTF. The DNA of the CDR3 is TGTGCCAGCAGTCGCGACAGGGAAGTCGTGTATGGCTACACCTTC.

CDR3 bases: TGTGCCAGCAGTTCGGCTAGCGGGAGAACGGTTTGGGGGGAGCTGTTTTTT. It specifies CASSSASGRTVWGELFF. The rearrangement joins TRBV27 to TRBJ2-2; 10 bases match TRBD2. The CDR3 consists of 17 residues. Trimming at V came to 4 bases and at J to 8 bases, leaving 13 bases not matched to a gene. Germline CDR1 reads MNHEY; CDR2 reads SMNVEV (reference sequence).

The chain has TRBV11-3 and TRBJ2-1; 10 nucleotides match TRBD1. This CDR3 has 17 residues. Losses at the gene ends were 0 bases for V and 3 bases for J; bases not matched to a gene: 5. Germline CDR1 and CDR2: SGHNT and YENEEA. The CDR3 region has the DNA TGTGCCAGCAGCTTAGAGGGCCGGGACAGGGGCTACAATGAGCAGTTCTTC. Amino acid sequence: CASSLEGRDRGYNEQFF.

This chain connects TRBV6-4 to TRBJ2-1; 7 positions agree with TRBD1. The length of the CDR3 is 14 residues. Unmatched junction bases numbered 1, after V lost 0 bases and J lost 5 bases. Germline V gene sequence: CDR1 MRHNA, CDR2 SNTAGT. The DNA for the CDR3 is TGTGCCAGCAGTGACTCGACAGGGCACAATGAGCAGTTCTTC. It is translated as CASSDSTGHNEQFF.

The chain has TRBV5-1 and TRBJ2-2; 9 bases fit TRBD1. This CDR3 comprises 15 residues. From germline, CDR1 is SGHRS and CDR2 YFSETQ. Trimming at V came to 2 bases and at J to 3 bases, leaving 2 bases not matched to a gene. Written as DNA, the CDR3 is TGCGCCAGCAGCTTACAGGGGGCGGACACCGGGGAGCTGTTTTTT. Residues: CASSLQGADTGELFF.

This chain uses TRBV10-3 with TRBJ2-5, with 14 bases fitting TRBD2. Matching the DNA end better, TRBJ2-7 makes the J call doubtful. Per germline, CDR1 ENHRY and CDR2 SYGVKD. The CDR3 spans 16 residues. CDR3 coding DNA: TGTGCCATCAGTGGGGGACTAGCGGGAGTAAATTACGAGCAGTACTTC. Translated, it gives CAISGGLAGVNYEQYF.

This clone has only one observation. The CDR3 loop reads CASSLGQNTGELFF. The CDR3 DNA sequence: TGCGCCAGCAGCTTGGGACAGAATACCGGGGAGCTGTTTTTT. The genes are TRBV5-1 and TRBJ2-2; D perhaps matches TRBD1 (5 bases). Germline V gives CDR1 SGHRS, CDR2 YFSETQ. This CDR3 has 14 amino acids. V lost 0 bases and J lost 5, with 8 bases in between.